This T cell receptor beta chain was captured by sequencing in a study of beta chain features in type 1 diabetes. Every isolated RNA sample was fully reverse transcribed, so sequencing captured expressed TCRB transcripts. Sequencing was performed with immunoSEQ multiplex PCR; in TCRdb, only in-frame clones are kept and a portion is missing. The data hold about 150,000 clones, with about 7.3% observed a single time. Populations isolated by sorting all had purity greater than 95%. CDR3 size: 14 residues. Per the germline V gene, CDR1 is SEHNR and CDR2 is FQNEAQ (reference sequence). J gave up 7 bases and V 1 base, and 3 bases lay outside the gene matches.

The TCR originated in a man aged 18 to 30 in good health. Material for sequencing was central memory CD4+ T cells from blood. J is TRBJ1-2 and V is TRBV7-9; 10 nucleotides agree with TRBD1. In nucleotides, the CDR3 is TGTGCCAGCAGCTTAGAGGACAGGGGGAGTGGCTACACCTTC. This sequence encodes CASSLEDRGSGYTF.